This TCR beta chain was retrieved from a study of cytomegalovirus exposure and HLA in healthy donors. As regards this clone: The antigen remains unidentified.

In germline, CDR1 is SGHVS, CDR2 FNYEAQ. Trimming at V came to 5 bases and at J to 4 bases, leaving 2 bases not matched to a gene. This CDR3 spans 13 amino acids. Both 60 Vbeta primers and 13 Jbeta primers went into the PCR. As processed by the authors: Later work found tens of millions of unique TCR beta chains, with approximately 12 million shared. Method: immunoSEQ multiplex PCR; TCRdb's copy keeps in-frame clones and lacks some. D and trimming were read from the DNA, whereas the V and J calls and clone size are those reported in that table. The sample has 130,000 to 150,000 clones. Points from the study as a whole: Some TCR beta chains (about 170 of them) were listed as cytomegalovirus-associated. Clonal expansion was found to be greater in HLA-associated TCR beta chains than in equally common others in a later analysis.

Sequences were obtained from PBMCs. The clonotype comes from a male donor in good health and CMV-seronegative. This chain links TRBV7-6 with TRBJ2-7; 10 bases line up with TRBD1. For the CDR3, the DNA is TGTGCCAGCAGCCGGGACAGGGGATACGAGCAGTACTTC. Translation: CASSRDRGYEQYF.